This entry describes one T cell receptor beta chain. In the authors' workflow: Quantification of nucleated cells was approximated via reference gene primer amplification. Assay: immunoSEQ multiplex PCR; the TCRdb copy retains only in-frame clones and omits some. V and J calls and clone size are as listed in that table; D and trimming were resolved from the DNA. This table has about 150,000 clones, roughly 80% appearing once. The data were obtained in a study of blood T cell repertoires in COVID-19. Overall study context: Researchers got acute and convalescent COVID-19 samples from the United States, Italy and Spain. The analysed material was cDNA or gDNA that came from T cells, B-cell-depleted T cells, or PBMCs.

This CDR3 region has 12 residues. Germline-derived CDR1 and CDR2 are SQVTM and ANQGSEA. V lost 2 bases, J lost 7 bases, and 12 bases lay in between. Sample: peripheral blood. V is TRBV29-1 and J is TRBJ2-7; weak D call: TRBD2 (6 bases). This receptor was identified in a man aged 55-75 years with acute or convalescent COVID-19. CDR3 DNA sequence: TGCAGCGTTGAACCGGGGGTTAATGAGCAGTACTTC. Protein product: CSVEPGVNEQYF.